What follows describes a single T cell receptor (beta chain). The antigen is undetermined. A much larger clone differs from this one at a single base, so this may be a read error. Every sample yielded at least 6.5 million isolated PBMCs. A second PCR, run for roughly 7 to 12 cycles, used a sample-barcoded 5' primer plus a J-beta primer mix. Each sample provided no less than 2.5 million CDR3-containing paired-end reads. TCRdb re-analysed the 5' RACE reads in MiXCR, keeping a single row per CDR3 protein. The sample includes 1.5 million to 2 million distinct CDR3 sequences, around 48% of them seen just once. This entry comes from a study of blood T cells in healthy people across ages. Study conclusions and caveats: Estimated diversity that came from one million T cells was considered an underestimate.

Input material: blood. The source of this sequence is a woman aged 40 to 50 in good health.

The DNA for the CDR3 is TGTGCCAGCAGATACGGGGGGGCAGATACGCAGTATTTT. This encodes CASRYGGADTQYF. The chain uses TRBV27 and TRBJ2-3; 8 bases line up with TRBD2. V shed 6 bases, J shed 4 bases, and the junction held 3 bases outside the gene matches. Germline-derived CDR1 and CDR2 are MNHEY and SMNVEV (reference sequence). The CDR3 spans 13 residues.